This T cell receptor beta chain was retrieved from a study of shared clonotypes between healthy human individuals. The deep-level immunoSEQ assay was used. Here immunoSEQ multiplex PCR was the method, and the copy in TCRdb shows in-frame clones only, minus some. The sample records about 1.5 million clones, 95% to 99% being singletons. V lost 1 base and J lost 6; bases outside the gene matches: 3. Germline loops: CDR1 SEHNR, CDR2 FQNEAQ (reference sequence). This CDR3 has 16 residues. The receptor comes from a young man in good health. The chain combines TRBV7-9 with TRBJ2-1; 13 bases fit TRBD2. The material sequenced was naive CD4+ T cells sorted from blood. Subset indicated: CD45RA+ positively selected. The CDR3 loop reads CASSLDRTSGGNEQFF. The CDR3, as DNA: TGTGCCAGCAGCTTAGATAGGACTAGCGGGGGCAATGAGCAGTTCTTC. Drawing the rest from reference TRBV7-9 and TRBJ2-1, the complete variable domain is DTGVSQNPRHKITKRGQNVTFRCDPISEHNRLYWYRQTLGQGPEFLTYFQNEAQLEKSRLLSDRFSAERPKGSFSTLEIQRTEQGDSAMYLCASSLDRTSGGNEQFFGPGTRLTVL.